This TCR beta chain is drawn from a study of cytomegalovirus exposure and HLA in healthy donors. Regarding the study as a whole: Associated with HLA alleles at 0.05 false discovery rate in a later analysis were some 18,000 TCR beta sequences. A link between a missense DCLRE1C variant and TCR beta V- and J-gene trimming emerged from a later analysis.

PCR employed 60 Vbeta and 13 Jbeta primers. TCRdb's copy holds only in-frame clones and misses some; the assay was immunoSEQ multiplex PCR. Its listing shows approximately 210,000 clones. Germline V gives CDR1 LNHDA, CDR2 SQIVND (reference sequence). This CDR3 spans 16 amino acids. Turning to this clone: Its target is not known. One end of the junction fails to match germline, which may point to a read error. The same CDR3 can be traced to other DNA sequences in this sample.

The sequencing input was PBMCs. V gene TRBV19 combines with J gene TRBJ1-1; 9 bases align to TRBD1. This sequence originates from a woman aged 30 to 39 in good health and CMV-seropositive. The CDR3 region is CASSSVGTGWNTEAFF. The CDR3 bases are TGTGCCAGTAGCTCAGTCGGGACAGGGTGGAACACTGAAGCCTTCTTT.